These 3 T cell receptor beta chains were all obtained from the same sample, sequenced in a study of technical replicates of blood from several donors. Sequencing was performed with immunoSEQ multiplex PCR; in TCRdb, only in-frame clones are kept and a portion is missing. The top ten hold 4.5% to 5% of the sample, which has tens of thousands of clones, 85% to 90% seen once. Sample: PBMCs. The receptors were sampled from a human donor in good health. Some clones in this sample may be carry-over from other donors' samples.

The chain joins TRBV19 to TRBJ2-2, with 7 nucleotides matching TRBD2. V shed 5 bases, J shed 4 bases, and the junction held 13 bases outside the gene matches. The CDR3 has 17 residues. Germline V CDR1 and CDR2: LNHDA, SQIVND (reference sequence). CDR3 DNA: TGTGCCAGTAGTCGACAAAAGGGAGGGCTGCTCACCGGGGAGCTGTTTTTT. Its protein product is CASSRQKGGLLTGELFF.

The chain has TRBV19 and TRBJ2-2, with 7 positions matching TRBD1. Germline lookup yields CDR1 LNHDA and CDR2 SQIVND (reference sequence). This CDR3 is built from 19 residues. The V segment lost 4 bases and the J segment 0 bases; nucleotides outside the gene matches: 14. This chain's CDR3 is CASSTSPGQSFSNTGELFF. In DNA form, the CDR3 reads TGTGCCAGTAGTACTTCTCCGGGACAGAGTTTTTCGAACACCGGGGAGCTGTTTTTT.

The genes are TRBV7-8 and TRBJ1-3; D not resolved. Trimming took 5 bases from V and 2 from J, leaving 13 bases between them. Per germline, CDR1 SGHVS and CDR2 FQNEAQ. CDR3 length: 15 amino acids. CDR3 sequence: CASSPYRITGNTIYF. Here the CDR3 DNA reads TGTGCCAGCAGCCCCTACCGAATAACTGGAAACACCATATATTTT.